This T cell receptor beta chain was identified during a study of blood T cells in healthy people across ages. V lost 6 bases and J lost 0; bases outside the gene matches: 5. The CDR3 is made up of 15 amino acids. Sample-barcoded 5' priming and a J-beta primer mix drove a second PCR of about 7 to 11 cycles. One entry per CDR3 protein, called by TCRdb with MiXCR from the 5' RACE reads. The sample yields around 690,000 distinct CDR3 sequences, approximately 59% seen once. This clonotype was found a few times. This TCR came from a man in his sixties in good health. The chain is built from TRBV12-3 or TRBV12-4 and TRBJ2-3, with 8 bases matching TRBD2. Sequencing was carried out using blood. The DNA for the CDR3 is TGTGCCAGCAGACCTAGGACTAGCAGCACAGATACGCAGTATTTT. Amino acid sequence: CASRPRTSSTDTQYF.